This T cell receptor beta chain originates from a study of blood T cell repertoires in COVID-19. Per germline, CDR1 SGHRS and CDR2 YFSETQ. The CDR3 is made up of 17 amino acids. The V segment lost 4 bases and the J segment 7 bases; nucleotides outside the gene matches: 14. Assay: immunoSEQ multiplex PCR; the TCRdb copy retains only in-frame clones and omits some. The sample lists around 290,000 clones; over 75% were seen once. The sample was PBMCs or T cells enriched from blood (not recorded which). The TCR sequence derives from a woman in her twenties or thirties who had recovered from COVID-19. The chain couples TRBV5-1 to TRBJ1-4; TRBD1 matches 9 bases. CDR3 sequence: CASSPMGSGTGLEKLFF. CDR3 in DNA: TGCGCCAGCAGCCCAATGGGGTCAGGGACAGGGCTTGAAAAACTGTTTTTT.